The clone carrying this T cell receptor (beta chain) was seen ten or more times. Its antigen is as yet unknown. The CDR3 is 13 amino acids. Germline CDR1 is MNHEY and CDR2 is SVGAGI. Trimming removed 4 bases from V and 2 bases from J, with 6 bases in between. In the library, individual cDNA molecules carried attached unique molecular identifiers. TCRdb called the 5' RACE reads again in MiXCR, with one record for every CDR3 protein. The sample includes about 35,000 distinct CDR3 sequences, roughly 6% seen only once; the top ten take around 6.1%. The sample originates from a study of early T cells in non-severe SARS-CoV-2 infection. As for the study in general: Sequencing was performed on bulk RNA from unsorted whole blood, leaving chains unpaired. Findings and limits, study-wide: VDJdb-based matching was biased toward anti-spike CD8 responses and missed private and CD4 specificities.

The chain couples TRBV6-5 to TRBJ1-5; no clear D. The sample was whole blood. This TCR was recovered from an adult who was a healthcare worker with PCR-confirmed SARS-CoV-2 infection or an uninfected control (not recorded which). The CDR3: CASSSRRNQPQHF. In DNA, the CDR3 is TGTGCCAGCAGTTCCAGGCGCAATCAGCCCCAGCATTTT.